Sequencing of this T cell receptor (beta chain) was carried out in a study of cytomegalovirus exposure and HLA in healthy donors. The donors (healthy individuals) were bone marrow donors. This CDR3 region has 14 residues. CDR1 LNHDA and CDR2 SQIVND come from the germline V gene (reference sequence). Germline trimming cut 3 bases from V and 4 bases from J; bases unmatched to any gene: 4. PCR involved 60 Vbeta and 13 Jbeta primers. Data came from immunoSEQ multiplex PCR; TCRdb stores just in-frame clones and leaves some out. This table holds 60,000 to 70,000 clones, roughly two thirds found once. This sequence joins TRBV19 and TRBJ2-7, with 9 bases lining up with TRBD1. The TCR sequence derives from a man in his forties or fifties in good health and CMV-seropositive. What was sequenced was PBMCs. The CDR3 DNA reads TGTGCCAGTAGTATTAAGGGACAGGGTTACGAGCAGTACTTC. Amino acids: CASSIKGQGYEQYF.